This entry lists 14 T cell receptor beta chains sequenced from one sample in a study of shared clonotypes between healthy human individuals. Profiled with immunoSEQ multiplex PCR; TCRdb holds only in-frame clones, not every one. The sample has millions of clones, 80% to 95% seen once. Sequencing was done on a sample of naive CD4+ T cells from PBMCs. Sample subset: CD45RA+ positively selected. The receptors originated from a man aged 18 to 29 in good health. Some clones in this sample may be carry-over from other donors' samples.

The chain couples TRBV5-5 to TRBJ2-7, with a weak D call TRBD2 (5 bases). V lost 0 bases and J lost 3, with 13 bases in between. CDR3 length equals 15 residues. Germline assignment: CDR1 SGHKS and CDR2 YYEKEE (reference sequence). The CDR3: CASSLERIGSYEQYF. CDR3 nucleotide sequence: TGTGCCAGCAGCTTGGAGAGGATAGGGAGCTACGAGCAGTACTTC.

Comments on this clone: Relative to the germline gene, one junction end is altered; a read error may explain this. The chain carries TRBV28 and TRBJ2-7; D is uncertain. Germline CDR1 MDHEN, CDR2 SYDVKM. CDR3 length: 13 amino acids. The DNA for the CDR3 is TGTGCCAGCGGTCCCTCTGGAGCTCGAAGAGAACACTTC. Its protein product is CASGPSGARREHF. The variable domain in full, completed from reference TRBV28 and TRBJ2-7, reads DVKVTQSSRYLVKRTGEKVFLECVQDMDHENMFWYRQDPGLGLRLIYFSYDVKMKEKGDIPEGYSVSREKKERFSLILESASTNQTSMYLCASGPSGARREHFGPGTRLTVT.

The gene calls are TRBV28 and TRBJ1-2; the match to TRBD1 covers 7 bases. CDR1 and CDR2 from the germline V gene are MDHEN and SYDVKM. Trimming at V came to 5 bases and at J to 0 bases, leaving 12 bases not matched to a gene. The CDR3 has 17 residues. CDR3 DNA: TGTGCCAGCAGTCCTCCCCTCGGGACAGCCTCTAACTATGGCTACACCTTC. Its protein product is CASSPPLGTASNYGYTF.

This clone was found once. The chain joins TRBV4-2 to TRBJ2-6; D perhaps matches TRBD1 (5 bases). Trimming left V 5 bases short and J 2 bases short, with 10 bases between. Germline loops: CDR1 LGHNA, CDR2 YNFKEQ. The CDR3 is 15 residues long. The CDR3 reads CASSLGVPGANVLTF. The DNA for the CDR3 is TGTGCCAGCAGCTTAGGGGTTCCTGGGGCCAACGTCCTGACTTTC.

The genes are TRBV28 and TRBJ1-4, with D possibly being TRBD1 (5 bases). V lost 3 bases and J lost 4, with 15 bases in between. The CDR3 covers 16 residues. The germline V gene has CDR1 MDHEN and CDR2 SYDVKM. The CDR3 reads CASSFRGPGGNEKLFF. CDR3 coding DNA: TGTGCCAGCAGTTTTAGAGGGCCGGGGGGTAATGAAAAACTGTTTTTT.

V and J are TRBV2 and TRBJ2-1, with 12 bases identical to TRBD2. The V and J ends lost 7 bases and 8 bases, in that order; junction bases with no gene match: 12. Germline loops: CDR1 SNHLY, CDR2 FYNNEI. CDR3 size: 16 residues. CDR3 coding DNA: TGTGCCAGCATTAGATACGGACTAGCGGGAAGGGATGAGCAGTTCTTC. This encodes CASIRYGLAGRDEQFF.

This chain connects TRBV5-1 to TRBJ2-7; 10 bases fit TRBD1. The CDR3 has 15 residues. Looked up from germline, CDR1 is SGHRS and CDR2 is YFSETQ. J lost 5 bases, V lost 4 bases, and 9 bases had no gene match. This chain's CDR3 is CASSATGTGVHEQYF. The CDR3 DNA reads TGCGCCAGCAGCGCAACCGGGACAGGGGTCCACGAGCAGTACTTC.

The V gene is TRBV27, the J gene TRBJ2-6, with unresolved D. CDR1 is MNHEY and CDR2 is SMNVEV in the germline V gene (reference sequence). The CDR3 is 15 residues long. V was trimmed by 5 bases and J by 4 bases, leaving 12 bases between them. In DNA form, the CDR3 reads TGTGCCAGCAGTGGTCTGCTCTCCGGGGCCAACGTCCTGACTTTC. As protein: CASSGLLSGANVLTF.

The V call is TRBV9, the J call TRBJ2-5; tentatively, D is TRBD2 (6 bases). V gave up 2 bases and J gave up 3 bases, with 11 bases separating them. This CDR3 contains 14 residues. Germline V gene sequence: CDR1 SGDLS, CDR2 YYNGEE. CDR3 protein: CASSVEAGKETQYF. The CDR3 bases are TGTGCCAGCAGCGTGGAAGCGGGTAAAGAGACCCAGTACTTC.

Remarks on this clone: The same CDR3 is also encoded by other DNA sequences in this sample. CDR3 sequence reads: CSASLSETQYF. The DNA for the CDR3 is TGCAGTGCTAGTTTAAGCGAGACCCAGTACTTC. This rearrangement joins TRBV20-1 to TRBJ2-5; no clear D gene. CDR3 length: 11 amino acids. From germline, CDR1 is DFQATT and CDR2 SNEGSKA (reference sequence). The germline V and J ends were trimmed by 3 bases and 5 bases, with 7 bases remaining between them.

This clone was seen just once. This chain links TRBV28 with TRBJ1-2, with 10 bases that match TRBD1. CDR1 is MDHEN and CDR2 is SYDVKM in the germline V gene. The CDR3 length is 15 residues. V trimming: 3 bases; J trimming: 4 bases; junction bases outside the gene matches: 5. CDR3 coding DNA: TGTGCCAGCAGTTTGACAGGGGGCTCTCTCTATGGCTACACCTTC. Amino acids: CASSLTGGSLYGYTF.

The gene calls are TRBV6-5 and TRBJ1-1; D gene ambiguous. V lost 0 bases and J 5 bases, leaving 16 bases between the germline ends. The CDR3 loop spans 16 amino acids. CDR1 and CDR2 (germline): MNHEY, SVGAGI. In nucleotides, the CDR3 is TGTGCCAGCAGTTACTCGAACGGGGTAACGAGGACTGAAGCTTTCTTT. Translating it yields CASSYSNGVTRTEAFF.

The chain is built from TRBV6-5 and TRBJ1-3, with 7 bases aligning to TRBD1. The CDR3 is made up of 15 amino acids. Germline trimming cut 5 bases from V and 0 bases from J; bases unmatched to any gene: 4. The germline CDR1 and CDR2 sequences are MNHEY and SVGAGI. CDR3: CASSKDRDSGNTIYF. The CDR3 DNA reads as TGTGCCAGCAGTAAAGACAGGGACTCTGGAAACACCATATATTTT.

This clone was counted between two and nine times. V usage is TRBV10-3 and J usage is TRBJ1-1; TRBD1 agrees at 8 bases. The CDR3 sequence is 13 residues long. Germline loops: CDR1 ENHRY, CDR2 SYGVKD. Unmatched junction bases numbered 4, after V lost 6 bases and J lost 4 bases. CDR3 region: CAIRDREGTEAFF. CDR3 in DNA: TGTGCCATCAGGGACAGGGAGGGCACTGAAGCTTTCTTT.